A selection of T cell receptor beta chains follows, all from one sample in a study of blood T cell repertoires in COVID-19. Assay used: immunoSEQ multiplex PCR; TCRdb lists only in-frame clones, some missing. The data show about 260,000 clones, about 89% seen once. Sequenced: peripheral blood. The receptors were sampled from a woman in her forties or fifties with acute or convalescent COVID-19. Each CDR3 is given with its conserved first and last residue. The D gene is left open where the match is weak. The size of a clone is reported for some rows only, either as once, few or many, or as a class for expanded clones.

clone_size	v_call	j_call	d_call	cdr3_nt	cdr3_aa
-	TRBV29-1	TRBJ1-1	-	TGCAGCGTCCTCTACACTGAAGCTTTCTTT	CSVLYTEAFF
-	TRBV11-2	TRBJ2-1	-	TGTGCCAGCAGCTTCAACAGGGTCGGAGAGCAGTTCTTC	CASSFNRVGEQFF
-	TRBV5-1	TRBJ2-1	-	TGCGCCAGCAGCTTGGAAGGGGCACCCTACAATGAGCAGTTCTTC	CASSLEGAPYNEQFF
-	TRBV24-1	TRBJ1-2	TRBD1	TGTGCCACCAGTGCCGCCTCAGGACAGGCGGCTAACTATGGCTACACCTTC	CATSAASGQAANYGYTF
-	TRBV14	TRBJ1-1	TRBD1	TGTGCCAGCAGCAAGACAGGGGAAGGGAACACTGAAGCTTTCTTT	CASSKTGEGNTEAFF
-	TRBV19	TRBJ2-7	-	TGTGCCAGTAGTACCCCGTCAGGGTATAGCGAGCAGTACTTC	CASSTPSGYSEQYF
-	TRBV9	TRBJ2-5	TRBD2	TGTGCCAGCAGCGTAGGAAGCGGGAGGGCCTGGGAGACCCAGTACTTC	CASSVGSGRAWETQYF
-	TRBV11-2	TRBJ2-7	-	TGTGCCAGCAGCCTCTTACAAGGGCCGGGGGAGCAGTACTTC	CASSLLQGPGEQYF
-	TRBV2	TRBJ1-1	TRBD1	TGTGCCAGCAGAGGGGACAGGGGAGCTTTCTTT	CASRGDRGAFF
-	TRBV7-2	TRBJ2-2	TRBD1	TGTGCCAGCAGCCGGGACAGAGACACCGGGGAGCTGTTTTTT	CASSRDRDTGELFF
-	TRBV29-1	TRBJ1-1	TRBD1	TGCAGCGTCGTATGGGACAGCGACACTGAAGCTTTCTTT	CSVVWDSDTEAFF
-	TRBV7-8	TRBJ2-7	-	TGTGCCAGCAGCTCGTCCTCACGGGCCTACGAGCAGTACTTC	CASSSSSRAYEQYF
-	TRBV21-1	TRBJ1-5	-	TGTGCCAGCACCGGGACAGACGCATCTTCTTATAGCAATCAGCCCCAGCATTTT	CASTGTDASSYSNQPQHF
-	TRBV6-1	TRBJ1-2	-	TGTGCCAGCAGTGAACTGAGGCGTCGAGAACTAAGATATGGCTACACCTTC	CASSELRRRELRYGYTF
-	TRBV24-1	TRBJ2-2	TRBD1	TGTGCCACCAGTGAACTTGGACAGGGGAGCACCGGGGAGCTGTTTTTT	CATSELGQGSTGELFF
-	TRBV4-3	TRBJ2-2	TRBD1	TGCGCCAGCAGCCAAGATCATCTGACAGGGGGCGGCACCGGGGAGCTGTTTTTT	CASSQDHLTGGGTGELFF
-	TRBV5-1	TRBJ2-1	TRBD1	TGCGCCAGCAGGAGGTGGACAGGGGACAATGAGCAGTTCTTC	CASRRWTGDNEQFF
-	TRBV28	TRBJ1-1	-	TGTGCCAGCAGTTTCAGGTCAGGGACATTCCGGAGTGAAGCTTTCTTT	CASSFRSGTFRSEAFF
-	TRBV11-2	TRBJ2-7	-	TGTGCCAGCAGCCCACAGGGTTACCCCTACGAGCAGTACTTC	CASSPQGYPYEQYF
-	TRBV28	TRBJ2-7	TRBD2	TGTGCCAGCAGTTTATCGGGGGGAACTTACTACGAGCAGTACTTC	CASSLSGGTYYEQYF
-	TRBV19	TRBJ1-2	-	TGTGCCAGTAGTCGGGGCTATGGCTACACCTTC	CASSRGYGYTF
few	TRBV7-3	TRBJ2-7	TRBD2	TGTGCCAGCAGCTTAACCGGGGGGACTAGCCTTGGCGTCTCCTACGAGCAGTACTTC	CASSLTGGTSLGVSYEQYF
-	TRBV28	TRBJ1-1	-	TGTGCCAGCAGTTTAAACAGGATGAACACTGAAGCTTTCTTT	CASSLNRMNTEAFF
-	TRBV12-3/TRBV12-4	TRBJ1-2	-	TGTGCCAGCAGTTTAGGTGCAGGGCCCTACACCTTC	CASSLGAGPYTF
-	TRBV30	TRBJ1-5	-	TGTGCCTGGAGTGTAAGTGGGCTACAGGGAGCTGATCAGCCCCAGCATTTT	CAWSVSGLQGADQPQHF
-	TRBV30	TRBJ1-4	-	TGTGCCTGGACAACCGTCAGGGCCACTAATGAAAAACTGTTTTTT	CAWTTVRATNEKLFF
-	TRBV24-1	TRBJ2-2	TRBD2	TGTGCCACCAGCGTAGCGGGAGGGCCGAGAACCGGGGAGCTGTTTTTT	CATSVAGGPRTGELFF
-	TRBV19	TRBJ2-7	-	TGTGCCAGTAGTACCCCCGGACAGAGAAACTACGAGCAGTACTTC	CASSTPGQRNYEQYF
-	TRBV19	TRBJ1-4	-	TGTGCCAGTAGTAGGCCGGGGAATGAAAAACTGTTTTTT	CASSRPGNEKLFF
-	TRBV15	TRBJ1-4	TRBD1	TGTGCCACCAGCAGAGATCGTGTCAGGGGGCATGAAAAACTGTTTTTT	CATSRDRVRGHEKLFF
once	TRBV28	TRBJ1-3	-	TGTGCCAGCAGTTTCTCGTACAGGAAGGCTGGAAACACCATATATTTT	CASSFSYRKAGNTIYF
-	TRBV28	TRBJ2-6	TRBD2	TGTGCCAGCAGTTTAGGGGCGGGAGGTGGGGCCAACGTCCTGACTTTC	CASSLGAGGGANVLTF
-	TRBV10-3	TRBJ1-2	TRBD1	TGTGCCATCAGGGGGACAGATGACTATGGCTACACCTTC	CAIRGTDDYGYTF
-	TRBV28	TRBJ1-4	-	TGTGCCAGCAGTTTGCAGGAAAAACTGTTTTTT	CASSLQEKLFF
few	TRBV15	TRBJ2-5	-	TGTGCCACCAGCAGAGACTACCTCGGGATCCAGTACTTC	CATSRDYLGIQYF
-	TRBV10-3	TRBJ1-6	-	TGTGCCATCAGTCTAGGGGCAGGGGTGTCCTATAATTCACCCCTCCACTTT	CAISLGAGVSYNSPLHF
once	TRBV11-2	TRBJ2-7	TRBD2	TGTGCCAGCAGCTTAGCTCTGGCGGGAGGCGGGGAGCAGTACTTC	CASSLALAGGGEQYF